The present T cell receptor (beta chain) was sequenced within a study of vaccination effects on CD4 cells after COVID-19. The CDR3 runs 15 residues. The V segment lost 5 bases and the J segment 10 bases; nucleotides outside the gene matches: 10. The germline CDR1 and CDR2 sequences are SGHTA and FQGNSA. A word on this clone: Its antigen remains unidentified.

The authors isolated CD4+ T cells after around 11 days of culture. Participants were vaccinated with two doses of either the BNT162b2 or mRNA-1273 vaccine. Using immunoSEQ multiplex PCR, the repertoire was profiled, and TCRdb retains in-frame clones only, with some absent. This table has some 60,000 clones, about four fifths appearing once. The receptor comes from a human donor who received a COVID-19 vaccine. This chain links TRBV7-2 with TRBJ1-6; 8 bases fit TRBD1. The sequencing used CD4+ T cells from PBMCs cultured without peptide, collected after COVID-19 vaccination. CDR3: CASSPLDRVGSPLHF. The CDR3 DNA follows: TGTGCCAGCAGCCCCCTGGACAGGGTAGGATCACCCCTCCACTTT.